This TCR beta chain derives from a study of T cell repertoires in cytomegalovirus infection. Whole-study context: It was the public TCR beta signatures that indicated both CMV infection and matching HLA type.

Turning to this clonotype: Antigen: not known.

Whole-study findings and limits: The study found HLA-C-restricted CMV-specific TCR beta clonotypes dominating the ex vivo response. Identification of carriers of CMV plus the relevant HLA was achieved through cumulative public TCR beta family frequency.

The CDR3 is made up of 12 amino acids. V shed 6 bases and J shed 7 bases, with 12 bases lying between them. The germline gives CDR1 MDHEN, CDR2 SYDVKM. TCRdb reprocessed the reads via MiXCR and lists one record per CDR3 protein. This sample has 480,000 or so distinct CDR3 sequences; about 11% occur once, and the top ten carry 10% to 13%. The chain recombines TRBV28 with TRBJ1-2; D is uncertain. Input material: PBMCs. The receptor comes from a human donor in good health (CMV status not recorded). Some clones in this sample may be carry-over from other donors' samples. Written as DNA, the CDR3 is TGTGCCAGCAGGCCCCCAGTGGCTGGCTACACCTTC. Its translation: CASRPPVAGYTF.